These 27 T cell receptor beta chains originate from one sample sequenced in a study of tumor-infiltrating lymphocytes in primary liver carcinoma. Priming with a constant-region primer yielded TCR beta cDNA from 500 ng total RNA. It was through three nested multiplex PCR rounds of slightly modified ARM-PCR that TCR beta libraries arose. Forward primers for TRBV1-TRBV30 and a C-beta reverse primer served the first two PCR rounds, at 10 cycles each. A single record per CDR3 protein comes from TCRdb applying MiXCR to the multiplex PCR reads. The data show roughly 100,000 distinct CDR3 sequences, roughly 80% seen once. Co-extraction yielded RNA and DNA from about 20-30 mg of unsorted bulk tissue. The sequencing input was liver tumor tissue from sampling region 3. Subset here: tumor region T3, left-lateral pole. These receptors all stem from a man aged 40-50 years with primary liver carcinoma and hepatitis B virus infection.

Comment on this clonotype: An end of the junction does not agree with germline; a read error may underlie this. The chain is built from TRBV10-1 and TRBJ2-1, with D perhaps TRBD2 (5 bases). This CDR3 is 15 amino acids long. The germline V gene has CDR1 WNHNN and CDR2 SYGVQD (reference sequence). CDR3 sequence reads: CASSALVGAPNEQFF. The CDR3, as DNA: TGTGCCAGCAGTGCACTAGTGGGAGCGCCCAATGAGCAGTTCTTC.

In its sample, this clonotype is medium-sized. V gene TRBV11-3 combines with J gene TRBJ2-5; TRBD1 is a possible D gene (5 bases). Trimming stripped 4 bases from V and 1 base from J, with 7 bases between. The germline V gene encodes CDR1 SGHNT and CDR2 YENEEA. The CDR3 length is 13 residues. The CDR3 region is CASSSDSQETQYF. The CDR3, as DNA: TGTGCCAGCAGCTCAGACAGCCAAGAGACCCAGTACTTC.

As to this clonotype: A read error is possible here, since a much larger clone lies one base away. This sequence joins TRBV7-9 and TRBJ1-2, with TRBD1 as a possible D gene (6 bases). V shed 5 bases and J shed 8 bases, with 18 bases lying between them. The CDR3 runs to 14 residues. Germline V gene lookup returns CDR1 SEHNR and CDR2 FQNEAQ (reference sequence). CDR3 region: CASSRAGETGGYTF. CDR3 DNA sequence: TGTGCCAGCAGCCGTGCAGGGGAAACCGGGGGCTACACCTTC. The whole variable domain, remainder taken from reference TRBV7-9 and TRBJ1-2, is DTGVSQNPRHKITKRGQNVTFRCDPISEHNRLYWYRQTLGQGPEFLTYFQNEAQLEKSRLLSDRFSAERPKGSFSTLEIQRTEQGDSAMYLCASSRAGETGGYTFGSGTRLTVV.

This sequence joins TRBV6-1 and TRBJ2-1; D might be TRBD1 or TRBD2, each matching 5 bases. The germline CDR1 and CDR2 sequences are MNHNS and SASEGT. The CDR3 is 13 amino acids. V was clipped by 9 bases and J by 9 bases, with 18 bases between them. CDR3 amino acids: CASCEERGIEQFF. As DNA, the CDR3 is TGTGCCAGTTGTGAAGAGAGGGGCATTGAGCAGTTCTTC.

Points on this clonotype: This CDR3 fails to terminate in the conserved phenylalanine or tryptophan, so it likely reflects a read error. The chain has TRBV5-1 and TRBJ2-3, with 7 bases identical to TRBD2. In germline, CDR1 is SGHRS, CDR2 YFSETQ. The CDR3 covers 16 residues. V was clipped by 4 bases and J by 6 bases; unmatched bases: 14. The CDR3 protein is CASSPGLAAPADTQYY. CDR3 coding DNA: TGCGCCAGCAGCCCGGGGCTAGCGGCCCCCGCGGATACGCAGTATTAT.

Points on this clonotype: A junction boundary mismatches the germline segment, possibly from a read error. In nucleotides, the CDR3 is TGTGCCAGCAGCCAAACAGGGCCCCCGGCGCGGGTGAACACTAAAGCTTTCTTT. This encodes CASSQTGPPARVNTKAFF. The V call is TRBV12-3 or TRBV12-4, the J call TRBJ1-1; D possibly corresponds to TRBD1 (6 bases). This CDR3 spans 18 amino acids.

The CDR3 loop is CLSLGGAGGSTDTQYF. The CDR3 bases are TGTCTCAGCCTGGGAGGAGCGGGAGGGAGCACAGATACGCAGTATTTT. The rearrangement uses TRBV28 and TRBJ2-3; 10 nucleotides line up with TRBD2. Germline values: CDR1 MDHEN, CDR2 SYDVKM. There are 16 residues in the CDR3.

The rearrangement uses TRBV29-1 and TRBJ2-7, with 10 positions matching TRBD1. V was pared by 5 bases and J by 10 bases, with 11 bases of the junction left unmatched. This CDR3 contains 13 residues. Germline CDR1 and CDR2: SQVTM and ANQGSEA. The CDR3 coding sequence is TGCAGCGTTTGGACAGGGGGGGTGGGGGAACAGTACTTC. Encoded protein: CSVWTGGVGEQYF.

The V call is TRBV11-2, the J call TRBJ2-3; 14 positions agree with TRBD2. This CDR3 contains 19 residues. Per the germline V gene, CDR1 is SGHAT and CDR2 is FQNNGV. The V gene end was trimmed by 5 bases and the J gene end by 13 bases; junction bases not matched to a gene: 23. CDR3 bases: TGTGCCAGCAGCCGATCGCCGGGACTAGCGGGAGAGAGGACAGATACCGAGTATTTT. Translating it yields CASSRSPGLAGERTDTEYF.

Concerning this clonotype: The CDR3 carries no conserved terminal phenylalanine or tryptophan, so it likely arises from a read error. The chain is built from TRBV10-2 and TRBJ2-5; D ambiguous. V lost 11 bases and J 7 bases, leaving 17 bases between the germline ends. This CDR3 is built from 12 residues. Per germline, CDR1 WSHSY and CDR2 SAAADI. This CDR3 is CAGKTSTRTQYL. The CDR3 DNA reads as TGCGCCGGCAAGACCAGTACTCGGACCCAGTACCTC.

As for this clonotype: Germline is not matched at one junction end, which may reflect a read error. This CDR3 reads CASSQGLDDLTYNEQFF. The CDR3 DNA reads TGCGCGAGCAGCCAAGGGCTCGATGACCTTACCTACAATGAGCAGTTCTTC. This rearrangement joins TRBV4-3 to TRBJ2-1, with no clear D. CDR3 size: 17 residues. Looked up from germline, CDR1 is LGHNA and CDR2 is YSLEER.

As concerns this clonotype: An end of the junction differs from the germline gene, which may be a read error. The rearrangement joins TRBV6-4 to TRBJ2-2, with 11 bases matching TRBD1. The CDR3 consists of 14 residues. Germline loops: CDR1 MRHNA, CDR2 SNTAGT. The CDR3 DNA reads TGTGCCAGCGGTGACGGACAGGGGGCCGGGGAGCTTTTTTTT. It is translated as CASGDGQGAGELFF.

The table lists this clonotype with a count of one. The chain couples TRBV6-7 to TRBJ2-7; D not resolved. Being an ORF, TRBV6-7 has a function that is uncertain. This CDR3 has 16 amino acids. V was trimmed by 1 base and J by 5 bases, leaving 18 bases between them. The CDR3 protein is CASSYLAKGTGHEQYF. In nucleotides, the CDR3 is TGTGCCAGCAGTTACTTGGCGAAGGGCACTGGGCACGAGCAGTACTTC.

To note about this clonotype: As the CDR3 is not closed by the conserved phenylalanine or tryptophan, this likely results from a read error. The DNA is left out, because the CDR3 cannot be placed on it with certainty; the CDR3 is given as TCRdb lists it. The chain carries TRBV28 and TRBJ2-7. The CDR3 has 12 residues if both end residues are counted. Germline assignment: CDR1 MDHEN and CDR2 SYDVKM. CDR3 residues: CVSSFGLERQYL.

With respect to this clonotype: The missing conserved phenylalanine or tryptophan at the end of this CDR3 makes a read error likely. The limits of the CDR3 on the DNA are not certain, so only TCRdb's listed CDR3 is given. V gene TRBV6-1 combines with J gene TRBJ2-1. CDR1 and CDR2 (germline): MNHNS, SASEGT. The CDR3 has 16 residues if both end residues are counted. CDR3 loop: CASSEEVRGVFDEQFL.

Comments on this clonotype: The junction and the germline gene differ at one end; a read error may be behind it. The DNA for the CDR3 is TGCGCCACATACACGACAGGGTGTACCTACGAGCAGTATTTC. Its translation: CATYTTGCTYEQYF. V and J are TRBV10-2 and TRBJ2-7, with 7 nucleotides matching TRBD1. This CDR3 region has 14 residues. Per the germline V gene, CDR1 is WSHSY and CDR2 is SAAADI.

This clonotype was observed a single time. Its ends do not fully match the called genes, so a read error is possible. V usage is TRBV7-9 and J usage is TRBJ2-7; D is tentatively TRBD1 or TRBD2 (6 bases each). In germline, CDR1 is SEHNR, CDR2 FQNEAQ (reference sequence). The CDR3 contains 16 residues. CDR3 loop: CASSPPGGLVGVEQYF. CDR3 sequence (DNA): TGCGCCAGCAGTCCACCCGGGGGCCTAGTAGGAGTCGAGCAGTACTTC.

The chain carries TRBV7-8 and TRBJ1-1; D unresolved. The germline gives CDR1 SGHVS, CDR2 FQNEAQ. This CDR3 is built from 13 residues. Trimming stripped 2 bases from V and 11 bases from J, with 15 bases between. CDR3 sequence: CASSLQQSQGAFF. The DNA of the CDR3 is TGTGCCAGCAGCTTACAGCAGAGCCAAGGGGCTTTCTTT.

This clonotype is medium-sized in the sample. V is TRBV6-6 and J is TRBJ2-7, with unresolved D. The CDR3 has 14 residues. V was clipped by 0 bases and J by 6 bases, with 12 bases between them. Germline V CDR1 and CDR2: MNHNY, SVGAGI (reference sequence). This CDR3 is CASSYSGWGSEQYF. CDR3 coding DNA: TGTGCCAGCAGTTACTCGGGGTGGGGAAGCGAGCAGTACTTC.

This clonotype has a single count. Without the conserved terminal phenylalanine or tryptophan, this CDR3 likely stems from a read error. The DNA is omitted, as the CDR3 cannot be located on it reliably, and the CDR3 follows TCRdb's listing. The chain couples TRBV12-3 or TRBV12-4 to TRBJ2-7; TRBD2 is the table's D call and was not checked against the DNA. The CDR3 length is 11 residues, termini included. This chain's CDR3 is CASSPNLVQYL.

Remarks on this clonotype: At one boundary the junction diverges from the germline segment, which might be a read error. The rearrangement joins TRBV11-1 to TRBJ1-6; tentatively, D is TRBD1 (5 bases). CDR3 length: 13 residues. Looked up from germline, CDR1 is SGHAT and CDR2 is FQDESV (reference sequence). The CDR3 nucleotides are TGTGACAGCGGCCGGACACTGGTTTCACCCCTCCATTTT. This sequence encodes CDSGRTLVSPLHF.

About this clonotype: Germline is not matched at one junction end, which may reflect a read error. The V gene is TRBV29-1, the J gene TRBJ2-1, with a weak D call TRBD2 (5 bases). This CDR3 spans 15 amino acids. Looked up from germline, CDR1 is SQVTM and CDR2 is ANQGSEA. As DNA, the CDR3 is TGCAGTGTTGTCTTCCCGGGAAGAAGAGGGAATGAGCAGTTCTTC. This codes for CSVVFPGRRGNEQFF.

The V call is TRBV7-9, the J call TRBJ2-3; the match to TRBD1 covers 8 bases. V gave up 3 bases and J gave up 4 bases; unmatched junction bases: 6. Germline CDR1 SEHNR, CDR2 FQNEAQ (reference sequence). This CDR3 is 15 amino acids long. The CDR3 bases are TGTGCCAGCAGCTTGGACAGGGACGTGGCAGATACGCAGTATTTT. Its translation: CASSLDRDVADTQYF.

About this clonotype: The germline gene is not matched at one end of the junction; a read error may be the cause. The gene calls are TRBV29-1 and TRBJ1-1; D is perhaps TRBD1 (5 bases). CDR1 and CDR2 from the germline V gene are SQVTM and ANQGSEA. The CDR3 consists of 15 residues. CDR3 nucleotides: TGCAGCGTTGCGGCAGGGTGGGTAATGAACACCGAAGCTTTCTTT. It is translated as CSVAAGWVMNTEAFF.

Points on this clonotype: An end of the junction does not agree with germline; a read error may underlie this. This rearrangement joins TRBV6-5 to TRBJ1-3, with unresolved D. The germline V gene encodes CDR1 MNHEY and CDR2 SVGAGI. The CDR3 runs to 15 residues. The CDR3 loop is CVSRTITTEGNTIYF. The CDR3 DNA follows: TGTGTCAGCAGGACGATCACAACGGAGGGAAACACCATATATTTT.

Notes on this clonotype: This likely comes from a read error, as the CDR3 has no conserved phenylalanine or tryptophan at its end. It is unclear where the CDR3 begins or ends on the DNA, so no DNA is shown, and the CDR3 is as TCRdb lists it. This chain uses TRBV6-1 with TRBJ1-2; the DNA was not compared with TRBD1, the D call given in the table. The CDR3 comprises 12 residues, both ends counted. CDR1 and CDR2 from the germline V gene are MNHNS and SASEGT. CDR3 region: CASSEGRGRNTL.

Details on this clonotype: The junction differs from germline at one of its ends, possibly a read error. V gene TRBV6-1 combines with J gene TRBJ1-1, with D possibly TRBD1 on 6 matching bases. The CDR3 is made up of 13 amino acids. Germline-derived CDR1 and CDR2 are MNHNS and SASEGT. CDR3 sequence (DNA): TGTGCCAGCCCCAGGACGGGGGGCACTGTAGCTTTATTT. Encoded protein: CASPRTGGTVALF.